This note documents a single T cell receptor beta chain sequence. This record belongs to a study of siplizumab effects on memory and regulatory T cells. The repertoire was sequenced with immunoSEQ multiplex PCR; TCRdb's copy has only in-frame clones and lacks some. This table has approximately 97,000 clones, around nine tenths appearing once. From germline, CDR1 is SGHAT and CDR2 FQNNGV. V lost 0 bases and J lost 5, with 13 bases in between. The CDR3 runs to 15 residues. The rearrangement links TRBV11-2 to TRBJ2-5, with D perhaps TRBD1 or TRBD2 (5 bases each). This clonotype was sampled from a human donor in good health. The specimen sequenced was CD4+ T cells sorted from blood. The CDR3 is CASSLEPRWGETQYF. The CDR3 nucleotides are TGTGCCAGCAGCTTAGAACCTCGATGGGGGGAGACCCAGTACTTC.